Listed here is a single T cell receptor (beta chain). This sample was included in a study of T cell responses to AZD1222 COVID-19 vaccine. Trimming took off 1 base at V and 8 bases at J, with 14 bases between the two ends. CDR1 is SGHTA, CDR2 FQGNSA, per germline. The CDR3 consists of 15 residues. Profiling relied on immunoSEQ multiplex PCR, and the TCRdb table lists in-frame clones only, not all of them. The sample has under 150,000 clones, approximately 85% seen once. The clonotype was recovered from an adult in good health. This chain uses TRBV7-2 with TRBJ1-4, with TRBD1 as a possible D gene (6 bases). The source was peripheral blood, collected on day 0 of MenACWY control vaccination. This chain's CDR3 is CASSLVLGTTEKLFF. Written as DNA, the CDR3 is TGTGCCAGCAGCTTAGTATTGGGGACAACGGAAAAACTGTTTTTT.